One sample yielded the 24 T cell receptor beta chains listed below, sequenced in a study of beta chain features in type 1 diabetes. Study observations and caveats: In every one of the four CD4+ subsets, TCRB CDR3s were moderately but significantly shorter in Type 1 diabetes patients.

Expressed TCRB transcripts got sequenced, as all isolated RNA was reverse transcribed. Produced via immunoSEQ multiplex PCR; TCRdb's table is partial and in-frame only. The repertoire holds around 600,000 clones, with 12% as singletons. No antigens are known for them. The source material was naive CD4+ T cells from blood. These receptors originate from a man in his thirties or forties with type 1 diabetes.

A note on this clone: The same CDR3 can be traced to other DNA sequences in this sample. The chain has TRBV18 and TRBJ2-5; D call uncertain. Germline V gene sequence: CDR1 KGHSH, CDR2 LQKENI. The CDR3 contains 13 residues. V was trimmed by 1 base and J by 3 bases, leaving 6 bases between them. The CDR3 spells CASSPRPEETQYF. DNA for the CDR3: TGTGCCAGCTCACCACGACCCGAAGAGACCCAGTACTTC.

This sequence joins TRBV25-1 and TRBJ1-5; D call uncertain. Looked up from germline, CDR1 is MGHDK and CDR2 is SYGVNS. CDR3 size: 13 residues. Trimming cost V 4 bases and J 6 bases, with 10 bases left between them. The CDR3 coding sequence is TGTGCCAGCAGTGGAGGGTTCGGTCAGCCCCAGCATTTT. Translated, it gives CASSGGFGQPQHF.

This clone was counted only a few times. The V gene is TRBV7-2, the J gene TRBJ1-5; tentatively, D is TRBD1 (5 bases). The length of the CDR3 is 14 residues. Germline loops: CDR1 SGHTA, CDR2 FQGNSA. Trimming cost V 2 bases and J 5 bases, with 10 bases left between them. The CDR3 region is CASSLITGDQPQHF. The CDR3 region has the DNA TGTGCCAGCAGCTTAATCACGGGGGATCAGCCCCAGCATTTT.

The chain links TRBV15 to TRBJ2-5, with unresolved D. Germline CDR1 LNHNV, CDR2 YYDKDF (reference sequence). This CDR3 has 14 amino acids. V was shortened by 5 bases and J by 2 bases, with 12 bases between the two germline ends. The DNA of the CDR3 is TGTGCCACCAGCGTAGACATGATGCAAGAGACCCAGTACTTC. Translation gives CATSVDMMQETQYF.

The sample holds a few counts of this clone. The chain joins TRBV18 to TRBJ2-1; 7 nucleotides agree with TRBD2. The CDR3 length is 16 residues. Germline assignment: CDR1 KGHSH and CDR2 LQKENI. The junction had 6 bases not matched to a gene; V was cut back by 0 bases and J by 4 bases. The CDR3 reads CASSPPSGSGYNEQFF. In DNA form, the CDR3 reads TGTGCCAGCTCACCACCTAGCGGTAGCGGGTACAATGAGCAGTTCTTC.

This rearrangement joins TRBV30 to TRBJ1-3; D remains ambiguous. The CDR3 is made up of 13 amino acids. The V and J ends lost 0 bases and 7 bases respectively, with 10 bases between them. CDR1 is GTSNPN, CDR2 SVGIG, per germline (reference sequence). The CDR3 spells CAWSVGPANTIYF. CDR3 bases: TGTGCCTGGAGTGTCGGGCCCGCGAACACCATATATTTT.

Only a few counts were recorded for this clone. V usage is TRBV28 and J usage is TRBJ1-2; D is unresolved. The CDR3 consists of 12 residues. V was clipped by 5 bases and J by 4 bases, with 8 bases between them. Germline-derived CDR1 and CDR2 are MDHEN and SYDVKM. The CDR3 reads CASSAPPYGYTF. The CDR3 DNA is TGTGCCAGCAGTGCGCCTCCCTATGGCTACACCTTC.

V and J are TRBV7-2 and TRBJ1-6, with unresolved D. CDR3 length: 16 amino acids. Looked up from germline, CDR1 is SGHTA and CDR2 is FQGNSA. The V and J ends lost 1 base and 0 bases respectively, with 7 bases between them. The CDR3, as DNA: TGTGCCAGCAGCTTAGATCAGAGCTCCTATAATTCACCCCTCCACTTT. Protein: CASSLDQSSYNSPLHF.

This clone has only a few counts. The chain is built from TRBV5-4 and TRBJ2-1; possibly TRBD2 for D (6 bases). The germline CDR1 and CDR2 sequences are SGHNT and YYREEE (reference sequence). This CDR3 contains 15 residues. Deletions cut 4 bases from V and 0 bases from J, with 11 bases between. The CDR3 spells CASSPTRDSYNEQFF. CDR3 bases: TGTGCCAGCAGCCCGACTAGAGACTCCTACAATGAGCAGTTCTTC.

This clone turned up a few times. This chain joins TRBV28 and TRBJ1-5; possibly TRBD1 for D (6 bases). Germline CDR1 MDHEN, CDR2 SYDVKM. V was pared by 11 bases and J by 7 bases, with 18 bases between. The CDR3 consists of 13 residues. CDR3 residues: CAAGERAWQPQHF. The DNA of the CDR3 is TGTGCCGCAGGGGAGAGGGCATGGCAGCCCCAGCATTTT.

The chain employs TRBV29-1 and TRBJ2-1; 9 bases agree with TRBD2. CDR1 is SQVTM and CDR2 is ANQGSEA in the germline V gene. The junction had 10 bases not matched to a gene; V was cut back by 5 bases and J by 2 bases. The CDR3 covers 16 residues. This CDR3 reads CSVPAGGTAPYNEQFF. The CDR3, as DNA: TGCAGCGTTCCAGCGGGGGGCACCGCCCCCTACAATGAGCAGTTCTTC.

This clone was seen only a few times. The genes are TRBV5-1 and TRBJ2-2, with a weak D call TRBD2 (6 bases). Looked up from germline, CDR1 is SGHRS and CDR2 is YFSETQ. The CDR3 totals 15 residues. Trimming pared 7 bases from V and 8 bases from J, leaving 21 bases between. The CDR3 DNA reads as TGCGCCAGCGCGGAGGGGACGGCGAGTAATGGGGAGCTGTTTTTT. Residues: CASAEGTASNGELFF.

In its sample, this clone was seen a few times. This rearrangement joins TRBV6-6 to TRBJ2-7; no clear D gene. CDR1 and CDR2 from the germline V gene are MNHNY and SVGAGI (reference sequence). This CDR3 is 12 amino acids long. Trimming pared 6 bases from V and 6 bases from J, leaving 12 bases between. The CDR3 loop reads CASSPPAPEQYF. As DNA, the CDR3 is TGTGCCAGCAGCCCACCCGCTCCCGAGCAGTACTTC.

The chain uses TRBV6-6 and TRBJ2-5; 8 bases align to TRBD1. The CDR3 spans 14 residues. CDR1 is MNHNY and CDR2 is SVGAGI in the germline V gene (reference sequence). V lost 6 bases, J lost 5 bases, and 8 bases stayed unmatched. This CDR3 is CASRNGQGRETQYF. The CDR3 DNA reads TGTGCCAGCAGAAACGGACAGGGACGGGAGACCCAGTACTTC.

This clone showed up just a few times. The gene calls are TRBV28 and TRBJ2-5, with 7 positions matching TRBD1. Germline assignment: CDR1 MDHEN and CDR2 SYDVKM. V lost 5 bases to trimming and J lost 2 bases; unmatched junction nucleotides: 2. The CDR3 runs 13 residues. The DNA for the CDR3 is TGTGCCAGCAGTAAGGGACAGCAAGAGACCCAGTACTTC. Protein sequence: CASSKGQQETQYF.

The chain joins TRBV10-3 to TRBJ2-6, with a possible D match to TRBD2 (6 bases). Per the germline V gene, CDR1 is ENHRY and CDR2 is SYGVKD. The V and J ends lost 2 bases and 0 bases respectively, with 14 bases between them. This CDR3 is built from 18 residues. This CDR3 is CAISEPRGGNSGANVLTF. CDR3 in DNA: TGTGCCATCAGTGAGCCTCGTGGAGGGAACTCTGGGGCCAACGTCCTGACTTTC.

A few counts support this clone. This same CDR3 is encoded by further DNA sequences in the sample. The chain carries TRBV2 and TRBJ2-7, with 8 positions matching TRBD1. V was clipped by 3 bases and J by 0 bases; unmatched bases: 1. This CDR3 has 14 residues. Germline CDR1 SNHLY, CDR2 FYNNEI. CDR3 nucleotide sequence: TGTGCCAGCAGTGAGCAGGGGGCCTCCTACGAGCAGTACTTC. Protein sequence: CASSEQGASYEQYF.

This clone was counted between two and nine times. The rearrangement links TRBV7-2 to TRBJ2-7, with TRBD1 identical over 8 bases. CDR3 length: 16 amino acids. Germline CDR1 is SGHTA and CDR2 is FQGNSA. V shed 5 bases, J shed 2 bases, and the junction held 11 bases outside the gene matches. CDR3 coding DNA: TGTGCCAGCAGCCGTACTTTGGGACAGGCGCCCTACGAGCAGTACTTC. Translation gives CASSRTLGQAPYEQYF.

The chain combines TRBV5-4 with TRBJ2-3, with 7 bases matching TRBD1. The CDR3 is made up of 15 amino acids. V lost 2 bases to trimming and J lost 3 bases; unmatched junction nucleotides: 6. Germline V gene lookup returns CDR1 SGHNT and CDR2 YYREEE (reference sequence). The CDR3 loop is CASSLDREFTDTQYF. In nucleotides, the CDR3 is TGTGCCAGCAGCTTAGACAGGGAATTTACAGATACGCAGTATTTT.

This clone was counted between two and nine times. The chain carries TRBV6-1 and TRBJ1-4; 11 nucleotides align to TRBD1. The ends lost 8 bases at V and 8 bases at J; junction bases unmatched: 4. CDR3 length equals 13 residues. The germline V gene encodes CDR1 MNHNS and CDR2 SASEGT. This CDR3 is CASRTGGEEKLFF. CDR3 nucleotide sequence: TGTGCCAGCCGGACAGGGGGCGAAGAAAAACTGTTTTTT.

There are a few counts of this clone. The chain couples TRBV30 to TRBJ1-3; no firm D call. The CDR3 sequence is 15 residues long. Trimming removed 1 base at V and 0 bases at J, with 10 bases between. Germline V gene sequence: CDR1 GTSNPN, CDR2 SVGIG (reference sequence). The CDR3 spells CAWSDARGSGNTIYF. In DNA, the CDR3 is TGTGCCTGGAGTGACGCCCGGGGCTCTGGAAACACCATATATTTT.

Remarks on this clone: Germline and junction disagree at one end, which may indicate a read error. The chain has TRBV7-7 and TRBJ2-5; D possibly corresponds to TRBD2 (7 bases). Per the germline V gene, CDR1 is SSHAT and CDR2 is FNYEAQ (reference sequence). CDR3 size: 16 residues. The CDR3 bases are TGTGCTAGCAGCCCGTTAGGGGGGGCAGTCCAAGAGACCCAGTACTTC. This codes for CASSPLGGAVQETQYF.

V is TRBV14 and J is TRBJ2-5; no clear D. The CDR3 is 13 residues long. V was clipped by 2 bases and J by 4 bases, with 8 bases between them. Germline V gene sequence: CDR1 SGHDN, CDR2 FVKESK. The CDR3 loop reads CASSQSTVETQYF. CDR3 nucleotides: TGTGCCAGCAGCCAATCGACCGTAGAGACCCAGTACTTC.

J is TRBJ2-5 and V is TRBV7-9; D remains unclear. Germline V gene lookup returns CDR1 SEHNR and CDR2 FQNEAQ (reference sequence). V gave up 2 bases and J gave up 7 bases, with 14 bases separating them. CDR3 size: 14 residues. CDR3 bases: TGTGCCAGCAGCTTAAGACCCGACCCCGGGACCCAGTACTTC. Amino acids: CASSLRPDPGTQYF.